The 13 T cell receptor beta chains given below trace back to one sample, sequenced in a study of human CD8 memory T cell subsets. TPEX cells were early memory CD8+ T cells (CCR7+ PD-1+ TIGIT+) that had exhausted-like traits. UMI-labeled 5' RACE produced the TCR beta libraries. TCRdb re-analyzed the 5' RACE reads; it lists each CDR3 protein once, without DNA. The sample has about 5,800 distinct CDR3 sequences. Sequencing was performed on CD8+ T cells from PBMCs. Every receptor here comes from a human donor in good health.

The CDR3 spells CLTALNNEQFF. V and J are TRBV7-9 and TRBJ2-1. Per the germline V gene, CDR1 is SEHNR and CDR2 is FQNEAQ (reference sequence). This CDR3 contains 11 residues.

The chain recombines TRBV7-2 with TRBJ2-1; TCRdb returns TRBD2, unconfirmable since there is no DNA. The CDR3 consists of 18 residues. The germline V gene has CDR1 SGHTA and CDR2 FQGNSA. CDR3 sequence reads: CASSLVLAYMSSYNEQFF.

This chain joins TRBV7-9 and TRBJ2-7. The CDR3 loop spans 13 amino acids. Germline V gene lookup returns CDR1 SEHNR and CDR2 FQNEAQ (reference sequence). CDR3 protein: CASSPDFPYEQYF.

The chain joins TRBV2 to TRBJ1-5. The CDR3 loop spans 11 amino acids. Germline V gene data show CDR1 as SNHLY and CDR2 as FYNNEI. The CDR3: CASRSNQPQHF.

Here the CDR3 reads CASSMGHPEAFF. This chain joins TRBV5-5 and TRBJ1-1. The germline gives CDR1 SGHKS, CDR2 YYEKEE (reference sequence). This CDR3 is built from 12 residues.

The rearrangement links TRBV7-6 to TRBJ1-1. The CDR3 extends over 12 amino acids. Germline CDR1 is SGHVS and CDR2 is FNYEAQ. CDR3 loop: CASSPLASEAFF.

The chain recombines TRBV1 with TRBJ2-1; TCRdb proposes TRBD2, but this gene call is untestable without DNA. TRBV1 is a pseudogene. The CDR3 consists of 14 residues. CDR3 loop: CTSSQAGGSNEQFF.

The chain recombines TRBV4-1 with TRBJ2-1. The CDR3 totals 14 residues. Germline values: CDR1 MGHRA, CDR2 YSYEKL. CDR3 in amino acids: CASSPEVSYNEQFF.

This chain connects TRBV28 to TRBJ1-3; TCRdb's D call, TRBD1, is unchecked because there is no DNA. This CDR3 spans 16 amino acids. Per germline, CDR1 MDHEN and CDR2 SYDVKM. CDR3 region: CASSSNVLSSGNTIYF.

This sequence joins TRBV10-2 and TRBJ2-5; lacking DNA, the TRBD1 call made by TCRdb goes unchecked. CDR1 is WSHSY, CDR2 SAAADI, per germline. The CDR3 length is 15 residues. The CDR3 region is CASSESGGSLETQYF.

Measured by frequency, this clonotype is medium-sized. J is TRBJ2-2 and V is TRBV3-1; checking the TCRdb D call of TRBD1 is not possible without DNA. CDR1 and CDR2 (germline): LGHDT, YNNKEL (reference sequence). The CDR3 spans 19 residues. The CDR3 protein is CASSQGLAPHSLNTGELFF. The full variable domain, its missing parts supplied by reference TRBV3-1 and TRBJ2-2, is DTAVSQTPKYLVTQMGNDKSIKCEQNLGHDTMYWYKQDSKKFLKIMFSYNNKELIINETVPNRFSPKSPDKAHLNLHINSLELGDSAVYFCASSQGLAPHSLNTGELFFGEGSRLTVL.

CDR3 sequence: CASSQGSGTYNEQFF. The chain combines TRBV3-1 with TRBJ2-1; there is no DNA to check the TCRdb D call of TRBD1. The CDR3 is 15 amino acids. Germline assignment: CDR1 LGHDT and CDR2 YNNKEL (reference sequence).

The CDR3 loop is CSAGETGGFHEQYF. This chain links TRBV20-1 with TRBJ2-7; without DNA, the TCRdb call of TRBD1 cannot be checked. CDR3 length: 14 amino acids. The germline V gene encodes CDR1 DFQATT and CDR2 SNEGSKA (reference sequence).